This entry describes one T cell receptor beta chain. Its target is not known. The sample is drawn from a study of cytomegalovirus exposure and HLA in healthy donors. Germline V CDR1 and CDR2: GTSNPN, SVGIG (reference sequence). This CDR3 comprises 14 residues. Trimming removed 6 bases from V and 3 bases from J; junction bases left unmatched: 5. Study-wide results and caveats: The study recorded over 150 TCR beta chains that were cytomegalovirus-associated.

The PCR had 60 Vbeta and 13 Jbeta primers. Clones were sequenced by immunoSEQ multiplex PCR, and TCRdb holds only the in-frame ones, with some missing. This table holds roughly 100,000 clones, about three quarters found once. V and J are TRBV30 and TRBJ1-6; TRBD1 agrees at 7 bases. Sequencing used PBMCs. The TCR originated in a woman between 45 and 65 years old in good health and CMV-seropositive. In nucleotides, the CDR3 is TGTGCCTGCAGGCGGGACAGCTATAATTCACCCCTCCACTTT. This translates into CACRRDSYNSPLHF.